The 30 T cell receptor beta chains listed next were all sequenced from one sample in a study of blood T cell repertoires in COVID-19 (dated by TCRdb to about 2020). The protocol used for the library was the immunoSEQ multiplex PCR assay. This immuneACCESS table, as held by TCRdb, lists in-frame sequences with V and J called but not all clones. Of the missing ones, under half trace to an unresolved V gene in checked studies; the others have no known cause. The sample table contains approximately 150,000 clones; only one count was recorded for roughly 79% of them. The ten biggest clones cover around 8.5% of the sample. The source material was peripheral blood. Source of these receptors: a human donor in a cohort sampled during active COVID-19.

This chain links TRBV29-1 with TRBJ2-5; D call uncertain. Trimming removed 4 bases from V and 5 bases from J, with 11 bases in between. This CDR3 is 12 amino acids long. Germline V CDR1 and CDR2: SQVTM, ANQGSEA. The CDR3 region is CSVGRSRETQYF. CDR3 in DNA: TGCAGCGTTGGACGGAGCCGGGAGACCCAGTACTTC.

The rearrangement uses TRBV3-1 (or the pseudogene TRBV3-2) and TRBJ2-3, with 10 bases fitting TRBD1. V dropped 3 bases and J dropped 4; count of bases not matched to a gene: 4. Germline loops: CDR1 LGHDT, CDR2 YNNKEL (reference sequence). The length of the CDR3 is 15 residues. The CDR3 is CASSQAGTGADTQYF. The CDR3 coding sequence is TGTGCCAGCAGCCAGGCCGGGACAGGGGCAGATACGCAGTATTTT.

The table lists this clone with a few counts. Other nucleotide sequences from this sample produce the same CDR3. This chain uses TRBV19 with TRBJ2-7; TRBD2 matches at 9 bases. V lost 5 bases to trimming and J lost 9 bases; unmatched junction nucleotides: 2. The CDR3 totals 11 residues. Germline-derived CDR1 and CDR2 are LNHDA and SQIVND (reference sequence). CDR3 in amino acids: CASSSAGGQYF. The CDR3 DNA is TGTGCCAGTAGTTCAGCGGGAGGGCAGTACTTC. The full variable domain, its missing parts supplied by reference TRBV19 and TRBJ2-7, is DGGITQSPKYLFRKEGQNVTLSCEQNLNHDAMYWYRQDPGQGLRLIYYSQIVNDFQKGDIAEGYSVSREKKESFPLTVTSAQKNPTAFYLCASSSAGGQYFGPGTRLTVT.

V and J are TRBV19 and TRBJ1-5, with 8 positions matching TRBD1. The CDR3 consists of 15 residues. The junction had 5 bases not matched to a gene; V was cut back by 5 bases and J by 2 bases. Germline lookup yields CDR1 LNHDA and CDR2 SQIVND (reference sequence). The CDR3 spells CASSGQGGRNQPQHF. The DNA for the CDR3 is TGTGCCAGTAGTGGACAGGGTGGGCGCAATCAGCCCCAGCATTTT. The full variable domain, rest sourced from reference TRBV19 and TRBJ1-5, is DGGITQSPKYLFRKEGQNVTLSCEQNLNHDAMYWYRQDPGQGLRLIYYSQIVNDFQKGDIAEGYSVSREKKESFPLTVTSAQKNPTAFYLCASSGQGGRNQPQHFGDGTRLSIL.

The chain is built from TRBV5-1 and TRBJ2-3, with D unclear. Germline assignment: CDR1 SGHRS and CDR2 YFSETQ. The CDR3 extends over 18 amino acids. V was pared by 4 bases and J by 0 bases, with 21 bases between. The chain's CDR3 is CASSVRPPSTSSTDTQYF. CDR3 in DNA: TGCGCCAGCAGCGTGCGTCCACCCTCCACCTCTAGCACAGATACGCAGTATTTT.

The V and J genes are TRBV25-1 and TRBJ2-5; 10 nucleotides match TRBD2. The ends lost 4 bases at V and 5 bases at J; junction bases unmatched: 13. Per germline, CDR1 MGHDK and CDR2 SYGVNS. The CDR3 length is 17 residues. CDR3 DNA sequence: TGTGCCAGCAGTGCCATAGCGGGAGGTCGGGGTGGTGAGACCCAGTACTTC. Translated, it gives CASSAIAGGRGGETQYF.

This chain uses TRBV4-1 with TRBJ2-6; TRBD2 is a possible D gene (5 bases). Germline V gives CDR1 MGHRA, CDR2 YSYEKL. This CDR3 contains 15 residues. Trimming took off 7 bases at V and 2 bases at J, with 12 bases between the two ends. The CDR3 loop reads CASMPRGAGANVLTF. The CDR3 DNA is TGCGCCAGCATGCCCCGGGGTGCTGGGGCCAACGTCCTGACTTTC.

The CDR3, as DNA: TGTGCCAGCAGCCCCCGGACAGGGGGCACCACAAGGGAAAAACTGTTTTTT. This encodes CASSPRTGGTTREKLFF. The chain recombines TRBV11-3 with TRBJ1-4, with 11 bases aligning to TRBD1. Germline CDR1 is SGHNT and CDR2 is YENEEA. The CDR3 is 17 amino acids. The V gene end was trimmed by 5 bases and the J gene end by 8 bases; junction bases not matched to a gene: 13.

The chain couples TRBV9 to TRBJ2-5; a possible D gene is TRBD2 (5 bases). The germline V and J ends were trimmed by 2 bases and 7 bases, with 9 bases remaining between them. CDR3 length: 12 residues. Germline CDR1 SGDLS, CDR2 YYNGEE. This CDR3 reads CASSVEVGTQYF. The CDR3 nucleotides are TGTGCCAGCAGCGTGGAGGTGGGGACCCAGTACTTC.

V and J are TRBV6-2 or TRBV6-3 and TRBJ2-7, with D possibly matching TRBD2 (6 bases). Trimming pared 5 bases from V and 3 bases from J, leaving 8 bases between. Looked up from germline, CDR1 is MNHEY and CDR2 is SVGEGT. This CDR3 has 12 amino acids. CDR3 loop: CASSQTSYEQYF. CDR3 DNA: TGTGCCAGCAGTCAGACTAGCTACGAGCAGTACTTC.

V usage is TRBV6-5 and J usage is TRBJ2-7; D remains ambiguous. Germline CDR1 is MNHEY and CDR2 is SVGAGI. The CDR3 runs 10 residues. Between the trimmed V and J ends, which lost 8 bases and 1 base, there was a span of 3 bases. The CDR3, as DNA: TGTGCCAGCCAGTCCTACGAGCAGTACTTC. Its translation: CASQSYEQYF.

The chain couples TRBV7-6 to TRBJ2-1; 12 bases align to TRBD2. Trimming at V came to 4 bases and at J to 2 bases, leaving 6 bases not matched to a gene. Germline V gene lookup returns CDR1 SGHVS and CDR2 FNYEAQ. The CDR3 has 17 residues. DNA for the CDR3: TGTGCCAGCAGCTCGTGGACTAGCGGGAATACCTACAATGAGCAGTTCTTC. This translates into CASSSWTSGNTYNEQFF. The full variable domain, rest sourced from reference TRBV7-6 and TRBJ2-1, is GAGVSQSPRYKVTKRGQDVALRCDPISGHVSLYWYRQALGQGPEFLTYFNYEAQQDKSGLPNDRFSAERPEGSISTLTIQRTEQRDSAMYRCASSSWTSGNTYNEQFFGPGTRLTVL.

V gene TRBV2 combines with J gene TRBJ1-2; D not resolved. The CDR3 contains 14 residues. V lost 7 bases and J lost 2, with 14 bases in between. Germline assignment: CDR1 SNHLY and CDR2 FYNNEI. CDR3 coding DNA: TGTGCCAGCATGGCGGAGAACAAAAACTATGGCTACACCTTC. This sequence encodes CASMAENKNYGYTF.

The rearrangement uses TRBV29-1 and TRBJ2-1, with D maybe TRBD2 (5 bases). The CDR3 length is 14 residues. CDR1 is SQVTM and CDR2 is ANQGSEA in the germline V gene. Trimming cost V 2 bases and J 4 bases, with 12 bases left between them. CDR3 coding DNA: TGCAGCGTTGAACGGCTAGCAGTATACAATGAGCAGTTCTTC. Protein product: CSVERLAVYNEQFF.

This clone was counted a single time. The V call is TRBV7-2, the J call TRBJ1-5, with 7 bases matching TRBD1. This CDR3 comprises 14 residues. Germline-derived CDR1 and CDR2 are SGHTA and FQGNSA. The ends lost 4 bases at V and 5 bases at J; junction bases unmatched: 5. The chain's CDR3 is CASSSTGFDQPQHF. As DNA, the CDR3 is TGTGCCAGCAGCTCGACAGGGTTCGATCAGCCCCAGCATTTT.

V gene TRBV28 combines with J gene TRBJ2-7, with D possibly being TRBD2 (7 bases). This CDR3 is built from 14 residues. Trimming removed 5 bases from V and 2 bases from J, with 13 bases in between. Germline V gene sequence: CDR1 MDHEN, CDR2 SYDVKM. The CDR3 spells CASSMRGGTYEQYF. CDR3 coding DNA: TGTGCCAGCAGTATGAGGGGGGGCACCTACGAGCAGTACTTC.

This clone was found a few times. The rearrangement uses TRBV4-3 and TRBJ2-7; 7 bases are a match to TRBD1. The CDR3 spans 14 residues. CDR1 and CDR2 from the germline V gene are LGHNA and YSLEER. V lost 0 bases, J lost 1 base, and 0 bases stayed unmatched. This CDR3 is CASSQDRGSYEQYF. Here the CDR3 DNA reads TGCGCCAGCAGCCAAGACAGGGGGTCCTACGAGCAGTACTTC.

The V and J genes are TRBV7-3 and TRBJ2-2; perhaps TRBD2 as D (6 bases). The CDR3 has 13 amino acids. The germline CDR1 and CDR2 sequences are SGHTA and FQGTGA. V lost 5 bases, J lost 6 bases, and 10 bases lay in between. This chain's CDR3 is CASSPRGAGELFF. The CDR3 DNA reads as TGTGCCAGCAGCCCCCGCGGGGCCGGGGAGCTGTTTTTT.

This clone was recorded once. The genes are TRBV6-4 and TRBJ2-7, with 11 bases that match TRBD2. The germline V gene encodes CDR1 MRHNA and CDR2 SNTAGT. V trimming: 0 bases; J trimming: 0 bases; junction bases outside the gene matches: 4. This CDR3 contains 17 residues. The CDR3 protein is CASSDSLGLAASYEQYF. CDR3 bases: TGTGCCAGCAGTGACTCCCTGGGACTAGCGGCCTCCTACGAGCAGTACTTC.

This clone appeared many times. The V and J genes are TRBV12-2 and TRBJ2-7; whether TRBD1, the table's D call, matches the DNA was not checked. TRBV12-2 is listed as a pseudogene. The CDR3 consists of 15 residues. The CDR3 region is CASRLERGSSYEQYF. In DNA, the CDR3 is TGTGCAAGTCGCTTAGAAAGGGGTAGCTCCTACGAGCAGTACTTC.

The J gene is TRBJ2-1, the V gene TRBV7-9; TRBD2 matches at 12 bases. From germline, CDR1 is SEHNR and CDR2 FQNEAQ (reference sequence). V trimming: 7 bases; J trimming: 7 bases; junction bases outside the gene matches: 20. The CDR3 loop spans 19 amino acids. DNA of the CDR3: TGTGCCAGCACCCCTTTGGGGCCGCCTAGCGGGAGGGCCGGTAATGAGCAGTTCTTC. Amino acids: CASTPLGPPSGRAGNEQFF. The whole variable domain, remainder taken from reference TRBV7-9 and TRBJ2-1, is DTGVSQNPRHKITKRGQNVTFRCDPISEHNRLYWYRQTLGQGPEFLTYFQNEAQLEKSRLLSDRFSAERPKGSFSTLEIQRTEQGDSAMYLCASTPLGPPSGRAGNEQFFGPGTRLTVL.

As DNA, the CDR3 is TGTGCCAGCAGCTTGGCCTTGGACAGGGTCTACGAGCAGTACTTC. Encoded protein: CASSLALDRVYEQYF. The chain carries TRBV5-5 and TRBJ2-7, with 8 bases aligning to TRBD1. The V gene's germline CDR1 is SGHKS and CDR2 YYEKEE (reference sequence). With 0 bases clipped from V and 3 bases from J, the junction kept 5 bases outside the gene matches. The CDR3 length is 15 residues.

The V call is TRBV20-1, the J call TRBJ2-7; maybe TRBD2 (5 bases). Trimming pared 2 bases from V and 9 bases from J, leaving 11 bases between. Per the germline V gene, CDR1 is DFQATT and CDR2 is SNEGSKA (reference sequence). CDR3 size: 11 residues. CDR3 nucleotides: TGCAGTGCTAGACCCCAACTAGGGCAGTACTTC. As protein: CSARPQLGQYF.

This clone appeared a single time. J is TRBJ2-1 and V is TRBV5-6; D is perhaps TRBD2 (5 bases). V dropped 3 bases and J dropped 6 bases, with 13 bases sitting between them. This CDR3 has 14 residues. Germline-derived CDR1 and CDR2 are SGHDT and YYEEEE. The CDR3 DNA sequence: TGTGCCAGCAGCTCCGGGCTAGCTGGCAATGAGCAGTTCTTC. This codes for CASSSGLAGNEQFF. Using reference TRBV5-6 and TRBJ2-1 for the parts outside the CDR3, the full variable domain is DAGVTQSPTHLIKTRGQQVTLRCSPKSGHDTVSWYQQALGQGPQFIFQYYEEEERQRGNFPDRFSGHQFPNYSSELNVNALLLGDSALYLCASSSGLAGNEQFFGPGTRLTVL.

V is TRBV27 and J is TRBJ2-7, with unresolved D. The ends were cut back, 4 bases at V and 10 bases at J, with 20 bases in the middle. The CDR3 totals 14 residues. The germline gives CDR1 MNHEY, CDR2 SMNVEV (reference sequence). In DNA, the CDR3 is TGTGCCAGCAGTTCGAACGGGTACGGTACGATACAGTACTTC. This encodes CASSSNGYGTIQYF.

The chain is built from TRBV18 and TRBJ1-5; D gene ambiguous. The V end lost 0 bases, the J end lost 0 bases, and 12 bases lay between the germline ends. The germline CDR1 and CDR2 sequences are KGHSH and LQKENI. CDR3 length: 17 residues. The DNA for the CDR3 is TGTGCCAGCTCACCACCGGTGAGAGGGTATAGCAATCAGCCCCAGCATTTT. The encoded protein is CASSPPVRGYSNQPQHF.

This clone was found once. The chain recombines TRBV7-2 with TRBJ2-2, with TRBD1 as a possible D gene (6 bases). There are 14 residues in the CDR3. Germline-derived CDR1 and CDR2 are SGHTA and FQGNSA. V lost 5 bases and J 4 bases, leaving 11 bases between the germline ends. This CDR3 reads CASSEDRGTGELFF. The CDR3 bases are TGTGCCAGCAGCGAGGACAGAGGCACCGGGGAGCTGTTTTTT. The whole variable domain, filled in from reference TRBV7-2 and TRBJ2-2, reads GAGVSQSPSNKVTEKGKDVELRCDPISGHTALYWYRQSLGQGLEFLIYFQGNSAPDKSGLPSDRFSAERTGGSVSTLTIQRTQQEDSAVYLCASSEDRGTGELFFGEGSRLTVL.

The V and J genes are TRBV3-1 (or the pseudogene TRBV3-2) and TRBJ2-7; 7 bases are shared with TRBD1. With V trimmed by 1 base and J by 0 bases, 3 bases remained unmatched. The CDR3 length is 15 residues. From germline, CDR1 is LGHDT and CDR2 YNNKEL (reference sequence). In DNA, the CDR3 is TGTGCCAGCAGCCAAGTAGGGGACAGCTCCTACGAGCAGTACTTC. Translation gives CASSQVGDSSYEQYF.

The chain joins TRBV5-1 to TRBJ2-7; TRBD2 might be the D (6 bases). The ends were cut back, 0 bases at V and 6 bases at J, with 25 bases in the middle. Germline V gene sequence: CDR1 SGHRS, CDR2 YFSETQ. This CDR3 is built from 18 residues. The CDR3 DNA sequence: TGCGCCAGCAGCTTGGTCCCCTTATCTAGCGTACCGTCTAGCGAGCAGTACTTC. Protein product: CASSLVPLSSVPSSEQYF.

The chain joins TRBV4-2 to TRBJ1-6; possible D gene TRBD1, 6 bases. CDR1 and CDR2 from the germline V gene are LGHNA and YNFKEQ. This CDR3 is built from 18 residues. V lost 1 base, J lost 5 bases, and 18 bases lay in between. For the CDR3, the DNA is TGTGCCAGCAGCCAAGTCGGGGGGATCGACAGGAATAATTCACCCCTCCACTTT. This encodes CASSQVGGIDRNNSPLHF.